This paragraph covers one T cell receptor beta chain sequence. Produced via immunoSEQ multiplex PCR; TCRdb's table is partial and in-frame only. The repertoire holds 200,000 to 250,000 clones, with 75% to 90% as singletons. The data are from a study of cytomegalovirus exposure and HLA in healthy donors. Turning to the study itself: The 95 to 150 validation repertoires used a platform that matched the one used for the approximately 610 first-cohort repertoires, as a later analysis reported.

The sequenced sample was PBMCs. This TCR derives from a young woman in good health and CMV-seronegative.

CDR3 DNA sequence: TGTGCCATCAGTGTTCGGGGGGCACCTGACAATGAGCAGTTCTTC. Its protein is CAISVRGAPDNEQFF. This chain links TRBV10-3 with TRBJ2-1; D possibly corresponds to TRBD2 (7 bases). Germline loops: CDR1 ENHRY, CDR2 SYGVKD. The CDR3 spans 15 residues. The V and J ends lost 4 bases and 5 bases respectively, with 15 bases between them.